This is a list of T cell receptor beta chains from one sample in a study of shared clonotypes between healthy human individuals. Produced via immunoSEQ multiplex PCR; TCRdb's table is partial and in-frame only. The sample has over 2 million clones; just under 95% are singletons. Sequencing used naive CD8+ T cells sorted from blood. The receptor source for this set is a man younger than 30 in good health. Each CDR3 is given with its conserved first and last residue. The D gene is left open where the match is weak. The size field is filled for only some rows; it gives once, few, many or a size class.

V: TRBV19; D: -; size: few; J: TRBJ2-7; CDR3: CASSIGHNYEQYF; DNA: TGTGCCAGTAGTATTGGGCACAACTACGAGCAGTACTTC
V: TRBV5-1; D: -; size: -; J: TRBJ2-7; CDR3: CASSLFQGYEQYF; DNA: TGCGCCAGCAGCTTGTTCCAGGGCTACGAGCAGTACTTC
V: TRBV4-2; D: -; size: -; J: TRBJ2-5; CDR3: CASSRAVGQETQYF; DNA: TGTGCCAGCAGCCGGGCAGTAGGTCAAGAGACCCAGTACTTC
V: TRBV4-1; D: TRBD2; size: -; J: TRBJ2-7; CDR3: CASSLLAGGQDEQYF; DNA: TGCGCCAGCAGCCTCCTAGCGGGAGGCCAGGACGAGCAGTACTTC
V: TRBV13; D: -; size: -; J: TRBJ1-2; CDR3: CASSFGRNYGYTF; DNA: TGTGCCAGCAGCTTCGGGAGGAACTATGGCTACACCTTC
V: TRBV7-2; D: -; size: -; J: TRBJ2-7; CDR3: CASSVPRGVLSYEQYF; DNA: TGTGCCAGCAGCGTACCTAGGGGGGTCCTCTCCTACGAGCAGTACTTC
V: TRBV10-2; D: -; size: -; J: TRBJ2-7; CDR3: CASTSGQSYEQYF; DNA: TGCGCCAGCACAAGCGGCCAGTCCTACGAGCAGTACTTC
V: TRBV13; D: -; size: -; J: TRBJ2-3; CDR3: CASSFASWGERDTQYF; DNA: TGTGCCAGCAGCTTCGCCTCGTGGGGGGAAAGGGATACGCAGTATTTT
V: TRBV29-1; D: TRBD1; size: once; J: TRBJ2-7; CDR3: CSVRTGNSYEQYF; DNA: TGCAGCGTACGGACAGGGAACTCCTACGAGCAGTACTTC
V: TRBV10-2; D: TRBD2; size: once; J: TRBJ2-7; CDR3: CASSEGLAGVGEQYF; DNA: TGCGCCAGCAGTGAGGGACTAGCGGGAGTGGGGGAGCAGTACTTC
V: TRBV4-1; D: -; size: -; J: TRBJ2-7; CDR3: CASSQVENSYEQYF; DNA: TGCGCCAGCAGCCAAGTGGAGAACTCCTACGAGCAGTACTTC
V: TRBV4-1; D: -; size: -; J: TRBJ2-7; CDR3: CASSQERSSYEQYF; DNA: TGCGCCAGCAGCCAAGAGCGGTCCTCCTACGAGCAGTACTTC
V: TRBV7-9; D: -; size: -; J: TRBJ2-2; CDR3: CASSLRDSNTGELFF; DNA: TGTGCCAGCAGCTTGCGCGATTCGAACACCGGGGAGCTGTTTTTT
V: TRBV12-1; D: -; size: -; J: TRBJ2-6; CDR3: CASSSTTGGGPGANVLTF; DNA: TGTGCCAGCAGCTCTACGACAGGAGGGGGCCCTGGGGCCAACGTCCTGACTTTC
V: TRBV5-4; D: TRBD1; size: -; J: TRBJ2-1; CDR3: CASSTTGTGIYNEQFF; DNA: TGTGCCAGCAGCACCACCGGGACAGGCATCTACAATGAGCAGTTCTTC
V: TRBV9; D: -; size: -; J: TRBJ2-1; CDR3: CASSFEGRVVENEQFF; DNA: TGTGCCAGCAGCTTCGAGGGCAGGGTTGTGGAAAATGAGCAGTTCTTC